The clone carrying this T cell receptor beta chain has just one count. Its antigen is not known. The sample is drawn from a study of cytomegalovirus exposure and HLA in healthy donors. At the level of the study: Earlier, 150 million to 200 million T cells were analyzed, and 95 million to 140 million unique TCR beta sequences were found among them. Study results and caveats: Researchers had no immune exposure information except CMV serostatus available.

60 Vbeta and 13 Jbeta primers were used in PCR. TCRdb's copy holds only in-frame clones and misses some; the assay was immunoSEQ multiplex PCR. The data show about 150,000 clones, approximately 72% seen once. CDR3 length equals 14 residues. Germline V gene lookup returns CDR1 MNHEY and CDR2 SMNVEV (reference sequence). Trimming removed 5 bases from V and 3 bases from J, with 13 bases in between. Input material: PBMCs. This receptor was identified in a man in his late teens or twenties in good health and CMV-seronegative. The chain carries TRBV27 and TRBJ2-5, with a weak D call TRBD1 (5 bases). This CDR3 reads CASSPIDSKETQYF. CDR3 in DNA: TGTGCCAGCAGTCCGATTGACAGTAAAGAGACCCAGTACTTC.